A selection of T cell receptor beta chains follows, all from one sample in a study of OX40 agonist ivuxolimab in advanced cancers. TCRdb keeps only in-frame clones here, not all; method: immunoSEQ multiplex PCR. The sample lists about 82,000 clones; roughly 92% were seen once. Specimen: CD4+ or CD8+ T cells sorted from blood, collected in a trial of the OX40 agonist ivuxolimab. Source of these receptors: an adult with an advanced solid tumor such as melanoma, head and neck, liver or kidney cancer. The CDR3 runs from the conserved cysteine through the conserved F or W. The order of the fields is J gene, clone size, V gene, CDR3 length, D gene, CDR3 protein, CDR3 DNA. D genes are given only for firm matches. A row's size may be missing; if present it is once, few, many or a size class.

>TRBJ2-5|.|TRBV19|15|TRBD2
CASRLAGGGQETQYF
TGTGCCAGTCGACTAGCGGGGGGGGGCCAAGAGACCCAGTACTTC
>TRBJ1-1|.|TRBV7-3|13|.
CASSATGNTEAFF
TGTGCCAGCAGCGCGACGGGGAACACTGAAGCTTTCTTT
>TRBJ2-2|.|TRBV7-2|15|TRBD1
CASSYGTANTGELFF
TGTGCCAGCAGCTACGGGACAGCGAACACCGGGGAGCTGTTTTTT
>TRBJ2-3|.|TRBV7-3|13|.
CASSLMLADTQYF
TGTGCCAGCAGCTTAATGTTGGCAGATACGCAGTATTTT
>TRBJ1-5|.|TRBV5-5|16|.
CASSSGTLAGNQPQHF
TGTGCCAGCAGCTCCGGGACCCTGGCCGGCAATCAGCCCCAGCATTTT
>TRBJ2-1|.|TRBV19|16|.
CASTMSVGRTYNEQFF
TGTGCCAGTACCATGAGTGTTGGCAGAACCTACAATGAGCAGTTCTTC
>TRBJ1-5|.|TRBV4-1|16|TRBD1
CASSQDGRGMVGPQHF
TGCGCCAGCAGCCAAGATGGCAGGGGGATGGTCGGGCCCCAGCATTTT
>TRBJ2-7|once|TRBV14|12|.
CASSQGFDEQYF
TGTGCCAGCAGCCAAGGTTTTGACGAGCAGTACTTC
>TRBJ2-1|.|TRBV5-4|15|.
CASSPDSLGGGEQFF
TGTGCCAGCAGCCCGGACTCCCTAGGTGGGGGTGAGCAGTTCTTC
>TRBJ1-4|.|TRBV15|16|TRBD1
CATTDRGRMGDEKLFF
TGTGCCACCACGGACAGGGGGCGTATGGGGGATGAAAAACTGTTTTTT
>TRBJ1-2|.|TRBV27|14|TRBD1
CASRRTGGNYGYTF
TGTGCCAGCAGGCGGACAGGGGGCAACTATGGCTACACCTTC
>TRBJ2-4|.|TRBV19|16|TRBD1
CASTQIGGQGGNIQYF
TGTGCCAGTACTCAAATTGGGGGACAGGGGGGAAACATTCAGTACTTC
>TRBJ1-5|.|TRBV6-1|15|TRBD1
CASSRDRGSRQPQHF
TGTGCCAGCAGCCGGGACAGGGGGTCCCGTCAGCCCCAGCATTTT
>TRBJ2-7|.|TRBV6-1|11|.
CASSDYYEQYF
TGTGCCAGCAGTGACTACTACGAGCAGTACTTC
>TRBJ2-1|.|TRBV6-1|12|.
CASSETGRQQFF
TGTGCCAGCAGTGAAACAGGGAGGCAGCAGTTCTTC
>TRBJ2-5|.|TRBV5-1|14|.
CASSFGLGKETQYF
TGCGCCAGCAGCTTCGGTCTGGGGAAAGAGACCCAGTACTTC
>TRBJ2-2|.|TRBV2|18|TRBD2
CASSPLAGGPGGTGELFF
TGTGCCAGCAGTCCACTAGCGGGGGGGCCTGGTGGCACCGGGGAGCTGTTTTTT
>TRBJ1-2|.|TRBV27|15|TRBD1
CASTYRQGSNYGYTF
TGTGCCAGCACTTATAGACAGGGGTCCAACTATGGCTACACCTTC
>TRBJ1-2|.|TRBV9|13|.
CASSPAGRFGYTF
TGTGCCAGCAGCCCCGCGGGTAGGTTTGGCTACACCTTC
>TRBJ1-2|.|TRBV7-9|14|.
CASGRGTTNYGYTF
TGTGCCAGCGGCAGGGGCACTACCAACTATGGCTACACCTTC
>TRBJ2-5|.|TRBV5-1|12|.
CASSRDQETQYF
TGCGCCAGCAGCCGGGACCAAGAGACCCAGTACTTC
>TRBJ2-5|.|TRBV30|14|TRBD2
CAWSRLAGGETQYF
TGTGCCTGGAGTAGACTAGCGGGGGGAGAGACCCAGTACTTC
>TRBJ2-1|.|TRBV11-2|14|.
CASSLTGAYNEQFF
TGTGCCAGCAGCTTGACGGGGGCCTACAATGAGCAGTTCTTC
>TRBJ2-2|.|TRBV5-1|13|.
CASSSGVTGELFF
TGCGCCAGCAGCTCGGGGGTCACCGGGGAGCTGTTTTTT
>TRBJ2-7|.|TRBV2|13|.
CASSELRQGEQYF
TGTGCCAGCAGTGAACTAAGGCAGGGGGAGCAGTACTTC
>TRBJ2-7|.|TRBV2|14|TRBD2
CASSEWTSTYEQYF
TGTGCCAGCAGTGAGTGGACTAGTACATACGAGCAGTACTTC
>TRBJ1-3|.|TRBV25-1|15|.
CASSARLISGNTIYF
TGTGCCAGCAGTGCGCGACTGATCTCTGGAAACACCATATATTTT
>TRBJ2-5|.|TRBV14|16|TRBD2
CASSPVYLSGGETQYF
TGTGCCAGCAGCCCGGTTTATCTGAGCGGGGGCGAGACCCAGTACTTC
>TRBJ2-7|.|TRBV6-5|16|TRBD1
CASSNSRAGGLHEQYF
TGTGCCAGCAGTAACTCAAGGGCAGGGGGCCTCCACGAGCAGTACTTC
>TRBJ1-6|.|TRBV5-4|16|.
CASSLGNQNTNSPLHF
TGTGCCAGCAGCTTGGGGAACCAGAATACTAATTCACCCCTCCACTTT
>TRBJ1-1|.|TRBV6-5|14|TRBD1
CASSTGTGNTEAFF
TGTGCCAGCAGCACCGGGACAGGGAACACTGAAGCTTTCTTT
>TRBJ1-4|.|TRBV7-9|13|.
CASSPGVEEKLFF
TGTGCCAGCAGTCCAGGGGTGGAGGAAAAACTGTTTTTT
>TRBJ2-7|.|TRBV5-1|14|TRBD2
CASSSGGSTYEQYF
TGCGCCAGCAGCTCGGGGGGGTCCACCTACGAGCAGTACTTC
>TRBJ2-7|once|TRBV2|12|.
CASSESGYEQYF
TGTGCCAGCAGTGAAAGCGGGTACGAGCAGTACTTC
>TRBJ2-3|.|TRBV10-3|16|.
CAISARRNPSTDTQYF
TGTGCCATCAGTGCAAGACGGAACCCTAGCACAGATACGCAGTATTTT
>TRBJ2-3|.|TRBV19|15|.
CASSRLGQNTDTQYF
TGTGCCAGTAGCCGACTAGGACAGAACACAGATACGCAGTATTTT
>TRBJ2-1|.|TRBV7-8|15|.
CASSLSSGGYNEQFF
TGTGCCAGCAGCTTGTCATCTGGGGGATACAATGAGCAGTTCTTC
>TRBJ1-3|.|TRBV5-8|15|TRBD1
CASSSGQLSGNTIYF
TGTGCCAGCAGTTCGGGACAGCTCTCTGGAAACACCATATATTTT
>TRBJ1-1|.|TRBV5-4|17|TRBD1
CASSSGRERGDRRDAFF
TGTGCCAGCAGCTCGGGACGTGAGAGGGGGGACAGGAGGGACGCTTTCTTT
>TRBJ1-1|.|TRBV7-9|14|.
CASSLWPGDTEAFF
TGTGCCAGCAGCTTATGGCCGGGCGACACTGAAGCTTTCTTT
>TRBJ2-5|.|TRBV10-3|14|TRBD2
CAISGTGTSETQYF
TGTGCCATCAGTGGGACTGGGACTAGCGAGACCCAGTACTTC
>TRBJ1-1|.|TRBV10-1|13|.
CASSFTTNTEAFF
TGCGCCAGCAGTTTTACTACGAACACTGAAGCTTTCTTT
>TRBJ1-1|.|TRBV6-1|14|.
CASSSTTTNTEAFF
TGTGCCAGCAGTTCAACAACAACGAACACTGAAGCTTTCTTT
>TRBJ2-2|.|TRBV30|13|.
CAWSRLESGELFF
TGTGCCTGGAGCAGGCTAGAATCCGGGGAGCTGTTTTTT
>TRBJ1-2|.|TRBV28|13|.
CASSPHGLYGYTF
TGTGCCAGCAGTCCCCACGGACTCTATGGCTACACCTTC
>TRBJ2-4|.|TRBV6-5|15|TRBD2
CASRTLAGGADIQYF
TGTGCCAGCAGGACACTAGCGGGGGGGGCAGACATTCAGTACTTC
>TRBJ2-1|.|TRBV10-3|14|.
CAISTDSSYNEQFF
TGTGCCATCAGCACGGACAGCTCCTACAATGAGCAGTTCTTC
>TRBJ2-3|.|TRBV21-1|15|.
CASSKGDGYTDTQYF
TGTGCCAGCAGCAAAGGTGACGGATACACAGATACGCAGTATTTT
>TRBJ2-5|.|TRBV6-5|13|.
CASSRRDRETQYF
TGTGCCAGCAGTCGGCGGGATCGAGAGACCCAGTACTTC
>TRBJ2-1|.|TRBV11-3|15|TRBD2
CASSLDKGLASRSFF
TGTGCCAGCAGCTTAGATAAGGGACTAGCTTCCAGATCTTTCTTC
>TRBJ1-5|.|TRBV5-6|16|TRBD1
CASSSTSGGAGQPQHF
TGTGCCAGCAGCTCGACCTCAGGGGGCGCGGGTCAGCCCCAGCATTTT
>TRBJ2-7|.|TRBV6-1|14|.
CASSEAGSSSEQYF
TGTGCCAGCAGTGAAGCGGGCTCTTCGAGCGAGCAGTACTTC
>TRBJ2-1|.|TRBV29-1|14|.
CSVVGIRSYNEQFF
TGCAGCGTGGTAGGGATCCGCTCCTACAATGAGCAGTTCTTC
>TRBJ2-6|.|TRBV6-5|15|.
CASSTPGEEANVLTF
TGTGCCAGCAGTACCCCGGGTGAAGAGGCCAACGTCCTGACTTTC